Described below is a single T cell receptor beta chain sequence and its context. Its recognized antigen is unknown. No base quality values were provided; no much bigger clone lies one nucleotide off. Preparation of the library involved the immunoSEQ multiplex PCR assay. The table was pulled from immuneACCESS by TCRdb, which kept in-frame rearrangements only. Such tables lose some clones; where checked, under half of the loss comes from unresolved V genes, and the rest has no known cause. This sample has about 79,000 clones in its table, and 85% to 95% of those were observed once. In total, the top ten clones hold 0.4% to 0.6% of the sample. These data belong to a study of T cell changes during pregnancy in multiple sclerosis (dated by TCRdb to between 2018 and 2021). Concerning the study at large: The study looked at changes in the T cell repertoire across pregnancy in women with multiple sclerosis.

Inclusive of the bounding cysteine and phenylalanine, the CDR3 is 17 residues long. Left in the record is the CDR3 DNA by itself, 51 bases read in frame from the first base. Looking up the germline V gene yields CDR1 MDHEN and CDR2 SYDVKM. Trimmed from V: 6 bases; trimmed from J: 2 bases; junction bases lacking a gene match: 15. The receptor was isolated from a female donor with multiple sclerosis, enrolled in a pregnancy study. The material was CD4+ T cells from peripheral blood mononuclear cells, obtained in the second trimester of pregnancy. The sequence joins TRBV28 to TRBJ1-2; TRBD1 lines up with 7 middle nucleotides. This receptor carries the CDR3 CASSPLGQTNANYGYTF. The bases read TGTGCCAGCAGCCCCTTGGGACAGACGAATGCCAACTATGGCTACACCTTC.